These 9 T cell receptor beta chains were all obtained from the same sample, sequenced in a study of blood T cells in healthy people across ages. A sample-barcoded 5' primer and a J-beta primer mix were used in a second PCR of about 6 to 12 cycles. TCRdb re-derived calls from the 5' RACE reads in MiXCR, one entry per CDR3 protein. The repertoire holds over 1,500,000 distinct CDR3 sequences, with around half as singletons. The material sequenced was blood. The receptors come from a middle-aged woman in good health.

The chain couples TRBV5-1 to TRBJ2-3; TRBD2 might be the D (6 bases). CDR1 is SGHRS, CDR2 YFSETQ, per germline. The CDR3 consists of 17 residues. Trimming cost V 4 bases and J 1 base, with 19 bases left between them. Here the CDR3 reads CASSTTPQGGRTDTQYF. CDR3 coding DNA: TGCGCCAGCAGCACCACTCCCCAGGGAGGACGCACAGATACGCAGTATTTT.

The chain combines TRBV7-3 with TRBJ2-6; no definite D call. CDR3 length: 18 amino acids. The V gene's germline CDR1 is SGHTA and CDR2 FQGTGA. Trimming shortened V by 3 bases and J by 0 bases, and 15 bases separated the two germline ends. In DNA, the CDR3 is TGTGCCAGCAGCTTCCTTGGCCCCCCCTACTCTGGGGCCAACGTCCTGACTTTC. Encoded protein: CASSFLGPPYSGANVLTF.

The V gene is TRBV18, the J gene TRBJ2-5; 7 bases agree with TRBD2. The CDR3 sequence is 16 residues long. Losses at the gene ends were 1 base for V and 0 bases for J; bases not matched to a gene: 5. The V gene's germline CDR1 is KGHSH and CDR2 LQKENI. The CDR3 region has the DNA TGTGCCAGCTCACCACAGGGAGGGCCGTACCAAGAGACCCAGTACTTC. Its translation: CASSPQGGPYQETQYF.

The chain employs TRBV18 and TRBJ2-3; D is perhaps TRBD2 (6 bases). Per germline, CDR1 KGHSH and CDR2 LQKENI. The CDR3 is made up of 18 amino acids. Trimming left V 1 base short and J 2 bases short, with 19 bases between. The CDR3 sequence: CASSPLPPGTGNTDTQYF. CDR3 DNA: TGTGCCAGCTCACCACTTCCCCCGGGGACTGGTAACACAGATACGCAGTATTTT.

This CDR3 reads CSAQGVAGGPQETQYF. DNA for the CDR3: TGCAGTGCTCAAGGGGTTGCGGGGGGGCCGCAAGAGACCCAGTACTTC. The chain links TRBV20-1 to TRBJ2-5; TRBD2 aligns across 9 bases. V trimming: 5 bases; J trimming: 2 bases; junction bases outside the gene matches: 12. This CDR3 is 16 amino acids long. The germline CDR1 and CDR2 sequences are DFQATT and SNEGSKA (reference sequence).

The chain joins TRBV5-4 to TRBJ2-5; 11 bases map to TRBD2. The ends lost 0 bases at V and 5 bases at J; junction bases unmatched: 6. The CDR3 contains 16 residues. Germline lookup yields CDR1 SGHNT and CDR2 YYREEE (reference sequence). CDR3 sequence: CASSLATSGAWETQYF. CDR3 bases: TGTGCCAGCAGCTTGGCGACTAGCGGGGCTTGGGAGACCCAGTACTTC.

This chain links TRBV28 with TRBJ2-5, with D perhaps assigned TRBD1 or TRBD2 (5 bases each). Trimming took off 7 bases at V and 5 bases at J, with 11 bases between the two ends. The CDR3 has 12 residues. From germline, CDR1 is MDHEN and CDR2 SYDVKM. The CDR3 protein is CASNRDLETQYF. The CDR3 coding sequence is TGTGCCAGCAACCGGGACCTGGAGACCCAGTACTTC.

As to this clonotype: An end of the junction differs from the germline gene, which may be a read error. The chain joins TRBV7-7 to TRBJ2-1; D remains unclear. CDR3 length: 14 residues. In germline, CDR1 is SSHAT, CDR2 FNYEAQ (reference sequence). CDR3 nucleotide sequence: TGTGCTAGCAGCTTAAGGGAAGGGCGCGATGAGCAGTTCTTC. Protein sequence: CASSLREGRDEQFF. Drawing the rest from reference TRBV7-7 and TRBJ2-1, the complete variable domain is GAGVSQSPRYKVTKRGQDVTLRCDPISSHATLYWYQQALGQGPEFLTYFNYEAQPDKSGLPSDRFSAERPEGSISTLTIQRTEQRDSAMYRCASSLREGRDEQFFGPGTRLTVL.

This clonotype has more than one count but fewer than ten. This sequence joins TRBV27 and TRBJ2-1, with D possibly being TRBD2 (6 bases). V was clipped by 6 bases and J by 6 bases, with 18 bases between them. This CDR3 has 15 amino acids. Germline CDR1 is MNHEY and CDR2 is SMNVEV (reference sequence). The CDR3 here is CASSTTSFGFNEQFF. The DNA of the CDR3 is TGTGCCAGCAGCACGACTAGTTTTGGGTTCAATGAGCAGTTCTTC.